This T cell receptor beta chain came from a study of T cell responses to AZD1222 COVID-19 vaccine (dated by TCRdb to 2020 to 2022). For the wider study: AZD1222 recipients given second doses at about 4 weeks or at about 12 weeks were pooled, since spike-specific TCR depth and breadth were not found to differ between the two schedules. A total of 230 or so trial participants underwent TCR sequencing, of whom 200 to 220 received two doses of AZD1222 and about 26 received two doses of the MenACWY control vaccine. Trial participants were enrolled by age into 18-55, 56-69 and 70-plus year subgroups, with around 150, 28 and 57 TCR-sequenced participants respectively.

V sheds 6 bases and J sheds 0 bases, leaving 12 bases between their ends. Counted from cysteine to phenylalanine, this CDR3 has 15 amino acids. Of the read, only the CDR3 DNA is kept; its 45 bases are in frame from base 1. CDR1 is given as SGHDN and CDR2 as FVKESK, both from the germline V gene. The intended sense of this specimen's time point label: baseline before first vaccination. The vaccinee samples were drawn from two UK trials, COV001 and COV002, one of which was a single-blind randomized controlled phase 2/3 trial testing AZD1222 (ChAdOx1 nCoV-19) in healthy adults. For TCRbeta chain sequencing, PBMC samples from trial participants were taken at day 0 and at day 28 after the second dose. With respect to this clone: This receptor's antigen is unknown. No base quality information exists; no much larger clone differs at one position.

The CDR3 regions of human TCRbeta chains were analyzed by immunosequencing. The original pipeline was this. TCRs in the repertoires were matched against a reference library of SARS-CoV-2-specific TCRs that had been generated with the MIRA antigen-specificity platform. Breadth was defined as the fraction of unique TCRs that were SARS-CoV-2-associated, and depth was defined as the fraction of total T cells that were SARS-CoV-2-associated. Using the MIRA data, each spike-specific TCR was assigned both to the spike region to which the TCR was reactive and to a CD4 or CD8 class. Log10-transformed breadth and depth values were compared by one-way ANOVA with Sidak's multiple comparisons tests. This is the immuneACCESS table as TCRdb keeps it, with only in-frame sequences that have V and J called. A part of the clones is gone; compared with another copy, unresolved V genes explain less than half, and the rest is unexplained. V and J calls plus clone size are reproduced from that table; the DNA served to infer D and trimming. The sample includes some 120,000 clones, with 89% observed a single time. The ten largest clones capture about 1.6% of the sample.

Broad study findings and their caveats: Vaccine-associated CD4 TCRs spanned the whole spike protein, with dominant responses in regions 160-218 and 743-854. Spike-specific TCR breadth and depth rose significantly after two AZD1222 doses compared with day 0 and with MenACWY recipients. Conclusions about previously exposed vaccinees are limited, since just five or six AZD1222 recipients were seropositive for SARS-CoV-2 at baseline. Because no day 14 peak-response samples were available, repertoires were characterized only after the peak T cell response. Reportedly, almost half of the unique spike-specific TCRs recognized epitopes lying outside the regions that are mutated in the B.1.351 and B.1.1.7 variants. The 56-69-year group was small, and its depth increase did not reach significance, likely because of low power. Most participants were white British and females outnumbered males, and the authors suggested that clonal diversity may have been underestimated.

This TCR derives from an adult in good health. The rearranged segments are TRBV14 and TRBJ1-3; matching of 5 bases hints at TRBD1 as the D gene. The starting material was peripheral blood, obtained on day 0 of AZD1222 vaccination. The CDR3 protein sequence reads: CASSRAGTSGNTIYF. The DNA sequence is given as TGTGCCAGCAGTCGGGCGGGGACCTCTGGAAACACCATATATTTT.